This entry lists 27 T cell receptor beta chains sequenced from one sample in a study of shared clonotypes between healthy human individuals. Measured with immunoSEQ multiplex PCR; TCRdb has only the in-frame clones, and not every one. The sample consists of about 1.5 million clones, 95% to 99% of them appearing once. The sequenced sample was naive CD4+ T cells sorted from blood. Indicated subset: CD45RA+ positively selected. The source is a man in his thirties or forties in good health.

The chain uses TRBV5-1 and TRBJ1-1; D uncertain. Germline V CDR1 and CDR2: SGHRS, YFSETQ. This CDR3 contains 13 residues. Trimming took 4 bases from V and 1 from J, leaving 8 bases between them. The CDR3 loop is CASSMDTNTEAFF. The CDR3, as DNA: TGCGCCAGCAGCATGGATACGAACACTGAAGCTTTCTTT.

The rearrangement uses TRBV7-9 and TRBJ2-7; D is undetermined. Trimming removed 2 bases from V and 5 bases from J, with 7 bases in between. This CDR3 is built from 12 residues. Germline V CDR1 and CDR2: SEHNR, FQNEAQ (reference sequence). CDR3 sequence (DNA): TGTGCCAGCAGCTTATCATGGGACGAGCAGTACTTC. Translation gives CASSLSWDEQYF.

The sample holds one count of this clone. The chain uses TRBV6-1 and TRBJ2-7; D possibly corresponds to TRBD2 (7 bases). The CDR3 totals 14 residues. Trimming removed 1 base from V and 4 bases from J, with 11 bases in between. From germline, CDR1 is MNHNS and CDR2 SASEGT. CDR3 protein: CASSEGRGGYEQYF. The CDR3 nucleotides are TGTGCCAGCAGTGAAGGGAGGGGGGGATACGAGCAGTACTTC.

This chain uses TRBV13 with TRBJ2-5; D is uncertain. The V and J ends lost 5 bases and 5 bases respectively, with 9 bases between them. Germline V gene sequence: CDR1 PRHDT, CDR2 FYEKMQ (reference sequence). This CDR3 spans 12 amino acids. Here the CDR3 reads CASSRRSETQYF. The CDR3 bases are TGTGCCAGCAGCCGACGGTCCGAGACCCAGTACTTC.

The V call is TRBV7-8, the J call TRBJ2-5, with 10 bases lining up with TRBD1. The V segment lost 4 bases and the J segment 6 bases; nucleotides outside the gene matches: 5. The CDR3 sequence is 14 residues long. Germline values: CDR1 SGHVS, CDR2 FQNEAQ. CDR3 in DNA: TGTGCCAGCAGCTCGACGACAGGGGGCAAGACCCAGTACTTC. Protein sequence: CASSSTTGGKTQYF.

This chain links TRBV2 with TRBJ2-7, with TRBD1 matching over 12 bases. Germline V gene data show CDR1 as SNHLY and CDR2 as FYNNEI. The CDR3 totals 13 residues. J gave up 5 bases and V 8 bases, and 4 bases lay outside the gene matches. CDR3 in amino acids: CASQGQGAHEQYF. CDR3 coding DNA: TGTGCCAGCCAGGGACAGGGGGCCCACGAGCAGTACTTC. The variable domain in full, with the rest retrieved from reference TRBV2 and TRBJ2-7, is EPEVTQTPSHQVTQMGQEVILRCVPISNHLYFYWYRQILGQKVEFLVSFYNNEISEKSEIFDDQFSVERPDGSNFTLKIRSTKLEDSAMYFCASQGQGAHEQYFGPGTRLTVT.

The J gene is TRBJ2-7, the V gene TRBV14, with D perhaps matching TRBD2 (5 bases). CDR3 length: 16 residues. The V end was cut by 4 bases, the J end by 3 bases, with 19 bases between. Germline-derived CDR1 and CDR2 are SGHDN and FVKESK. CDR3 DNA: TGTGCCAGCAGCCGATTTGCACGAGGTGGAGGCTACGAGCAGTACTTC. This sequence encodes CASSRFARGGGYEQYF.

This rearrangement joins TRBV29-1 to TRBJ1-4; D is uncertain. The CDR3 is 11 amino acids. V lost 3 bases, J lost 5 bases, and 4 bases lay in between. Per the germline V gene, CDR1 is SQVTM and CDR2 is ANQGSEA. For the CDR3, the DNA is TGCAGCGTTGACAAGAATGAAAAACTGTTTTTT. Amino acids: CSVDKNEKLFF.

The gene calls are TRBV25-1 and TRBJ2-3; the match to TRBD2 covers 10 bases. V shed 3 bases and J 1 base; nucleotides not matched to a gene: 1. Germline V gene data show CDR1 as MGHDK and CDR2 as SYGVNS. CDR3 length: 15 residues. The CDR3 bases are TGTGCCAGCAGTGACCTAGCGGGAGGCACAGATACGCAGTATTTT. It encodes CASSDLAGGTDTQYF.

The rearrangement uses TRBV27 and TRBJ1-2; D not resolved. CDR1 is MNHEY, CDR2 SMNVEV, per germline (reference sequence). Trimming pared 5 bases from V and 7 bases from J, leaving 14 bases between. The CDR3 is 13 amino acids. Here the CDR3 reads CASSPNIARGYTF. CDR3 DNA sequence: TGTGCCAGCAGTCCCAACATTGCGCGTGGCTACACCTTC.

The chain is built from TRBV30 and TRBJ2-1, with 12 bases matching TRBD2. The CDR3 covers 13 residues. Germline V gives CDR1 GTSNPN, CDR2 SVGIG (reference sequence). The V gene end was trimmed by 0 bases and the J gene end by 13 bases; junction bases not matched to a gene: 4. This chain's CDR3 is CAWSVGLAGNQFF. The DNA of the CDR3 is TGTGCCTGGAGTGTAGGACTAGCGGGAAATCAGTTCTTC. Based on the CDR3 plus reference TRBV30 and TRBJ2-1, the full variable domain is SQTIHQWPATLVQPVGSPLSLECTVEGTSNPNLYWYRQAAGRGLQLLFYSVGIGQISSEVPQNLSASRPQDRQFILSSKKLLLSDSGFYLCAWSVGLAGNQFFGPGTRLTVL.

V gene TRBV6-5 combines with J gene TRBJ2-5; D possibly corresponds to TRBD1 (6 bases). Trimming pared 8 bases from V and 4 bases from J, leaving 14 bases between. Germline CDR1 reads MNHEY; CDR2 reads SVGAGI. The CDR3 length is 13 residues. The CDR3 reads CASLQTGGETQYF. The CDR3, as DNA: TGTGCCAGCTTACAGACAGGCGGAGAGACCCAGTACTTC.

The chain couples TRBV27 to TRBJ1-2, with a tentative D call TRBD1 (5 bases). The CDR3 runs to 15 residues. Deletions cut 5 bases from V and 6 bases from J, with 19 bases between. The germline V gene has CDR1 MNHEY and CDR2 SMNVEV (reference sequence). This CDR3 is CASSLRGRDGHGYTF. The CDR3 region has the DNA TGTGCCAGCAGTCTCCGAGGACGGGACGGACATGGCTACACCTTC.

This clone was observed a few times. The identical CDR3 is also encoded by other nucleotide sequences in the sample. This chain uses TRBV5-1 with TRBJ2-1; D call uncertain. In germline, CDR1 is SGHRS, CDR2 YFSETQ. V lost 3 bases and J 4 bases, leaving 5 bases between the germline ends. This CDR3 region has 12 residues. In DNA form, the CDR3 reads TGCGCCAGCAGCTCCAATTACAATGAGCAGTTCTTC. Translated: CASSSNYNEQFF.

This chain uses TRBV9 with TRBJ2-2; 9 nucleotides align to TRBD1. This CDR3 has 17 amino acids. Per the germline V gene, CDR1 is SGDLS and CDR2 is YYNGEE. Trimming removed 0 bases from V and 7 bases from J; junction bases left unmatched: 10. The CDR3 loop is CASSVGPGQGFHGELFF. DNA of the CDR3: TGTGCCAGCAGCGTAGGACCGGGACAGGGTTTCCACGGGGAGCTGTTTTTT.

About this clone itself: At one end, the junction sequence differs from germline, possibly due to a read error. The rearrangement uses TRBV29-1 and TRBJ1-4; TRBD1 matches at 7 bases. In germline, CDR1 is SQVTM, CDR2 ANQGSEA. CDR3 size: 15 residues. The CDR3 region is CSVEGEGASYEKLFF. The DNA for the CDR3 is TGCAGCGTAGAAGGGGAGGGGGCGAGTTATGAAAAACTGTTTTTT.

The rearrangement links TRBV6-1 to TRBJ2-1, with D tentatively TRBD2 (6 bases). Germline values: CDR1 MNHNS, CDR2 SASEGT. The V end lost 3 bases, the J end lost 6 bases, and 9 bases lay between the germline ends. The CDR3 covers 13 residues. The CDR3: CASSDQGGNEQFF. The CDR3, as DNA: TGTGCCAGCAGTGACCAGGGAGGCAATGAGCAGTTCTTC.

The chain uses TRBV4-1 and TRBJ2-7; possibly TRBD2 for D (6 bases). The CDR3 runs to 13 residues. Per germline, CDR1 MGHRA and CDR2 YSYEKL. Trimming took 0 bases from V and 7 from J, leaving 10 bases between them. CDR3 coding DNA: TGCGCCAGCAGCCAAGACCCTGCGGGGGAGCAGTACTTC. This sequence encodes CASSQDPAGEQYF.

CDR3 loop: CASSVRDRESYEQYF. In DNA, the CDR3 is TGTGCCAGCAGTGTCCGGGACAGGGAATCCTACGAGCAGTACTTC. This chain connects TRBV6-5 to TRBJ2-7; 9 bases are a match to TRBD1. Germline lookup yields CDR1 MNHEY and CDR2 SVGAGI. This CDR3 contains 15 residues. Unmatched junction bases numbered 6, after V lost 5 bases and J lost 1 base.

The chain couples TRBV10-3 to TRBJ2-5; 8 nucleotides align to TRBD1. The CDR3 length is 15 residues. CDR1 and CDR2 (germline): ENHRY, SYGVKD. The V gene end was trimmed by 1 base and the J gene end by 3 bases; junction bases not matched to a gene: 4. CDR3: CAISEYGQGKETQYF. The CDR3 nucleotides read TGTGCCATCAGTGAGTACGGACAGGGTAAAGAGACCCAGTACTTC.

The chain is built from TRBV2 and TRBJ1-1; D gene uncertain. The CDR3 extends over 16 amino acids. Germline V lookup: CDR1 SNHLY, CDR2 FYNNEI. V lost 8 bases and J lost 0, with 19 bases in between. The CDR3 DNA is TGTGCCAGCCGTCGTTCCGGGATCTGGATGAACACTGAAGCTTTCTTT. This translates into CASRRSGIWMNTEAFF.

The chain employs TRBV27 and TRBJ2-7, with TRBD1 matching over 8 bases. The ends lost 5 bases at V and 5 bases at J; junction bases unmatched: 8. CDR3 size: 14 residues. The germline CDR1 and CDR2 sequences are MNHEY and SMNVEV (reference sequence). CDR3 region: CASSAWGQAHEQYF. The CDR3 DNA is TGTGCCAGCAGTGCCTGGGGACAGGCCCACGAGCAGTACTTC.

The chain is built from TRBV7-9 and TRBJ1-5; no clear D. The V gene's germline CDR1 is SEHNR and CDR2 FQNEAQ (reference sequence). The V and J ends lost 5 bases and 5 bases respectively, with 16 bases between them. The CDR3 is 15 residues long. The CDR3 DNA sequence: TGTGCCAGCAGCCACTGGGAGGGTACTGATCAGCCCCAGCATTTT. Translation: CASSHWEGTDQPQHF.

This chain joins TRBV7-6 and TRBJ2-7; 13 nucleotides agree with TRBD2. The CDR3 length is 16 residues. In germline, CDR1 is SGHVS, CDR2 FNYEAQ. V was clipped by 1 base and J by 4 bases; unmatched bases: 4. This CDR3 reads CASSLGLAGGFYEQYF. In DNA form, the CDR3 reads TGTGCCAGCAGCTTAGGACTAGCGGGAGGATTTTACGAGCAGTACTTC.

This chain uses TRBV4-3 with TRBJ2-1, with 12 positions matching TRBD2. V shed 5 bases, J shed 4 bases, and the junction held 6 bases outside the gene matches. CDR1 LGHNA and CDR2 YSLEER come from the germline V gene. The CDR3 loop spans 16 amino acids. The CDR3: CASSSRLAGAYNEQFF. DNA of the CDR3: TGCGCCAGCAGCTCCCGACTAGCGGGGGCTTACAATGAGCAGTTCTTC.

The rearrangement joins TRBV28 to TRBJ2-2; D is unresolved. This CDR3 region has 13 residues. Per the germline V gene, CDR1 is MDHEN and CDR2 is SYDVKM. Trimming shortened V by 6 bases and J by 5 bases, and 10 bases separated the two germline ends. The CDR3 loop reads CASSIFLTGELFF. The CDR3 region has the DNA TGTGCCAGCAGCATTTTTTTGACCGGGGAGCTGTTTTTT.

The V gene is TRBV25-1, the J gene TRBJ1-5, with D perhaps matching TRBD1 (6 bases). Germline V gives CDR1 MGHDK, CDR2 SYGVNS. The V and J ends lost 8 bases and 4 bases respectively, with 12 bases between them. The CDR3 is 13 residues long. CDR3 bases: TGTGCCAGCGGAGGGACACCTAATCAGCCCCAGCATTTT. It codes for CASGGTPNQPQHF.